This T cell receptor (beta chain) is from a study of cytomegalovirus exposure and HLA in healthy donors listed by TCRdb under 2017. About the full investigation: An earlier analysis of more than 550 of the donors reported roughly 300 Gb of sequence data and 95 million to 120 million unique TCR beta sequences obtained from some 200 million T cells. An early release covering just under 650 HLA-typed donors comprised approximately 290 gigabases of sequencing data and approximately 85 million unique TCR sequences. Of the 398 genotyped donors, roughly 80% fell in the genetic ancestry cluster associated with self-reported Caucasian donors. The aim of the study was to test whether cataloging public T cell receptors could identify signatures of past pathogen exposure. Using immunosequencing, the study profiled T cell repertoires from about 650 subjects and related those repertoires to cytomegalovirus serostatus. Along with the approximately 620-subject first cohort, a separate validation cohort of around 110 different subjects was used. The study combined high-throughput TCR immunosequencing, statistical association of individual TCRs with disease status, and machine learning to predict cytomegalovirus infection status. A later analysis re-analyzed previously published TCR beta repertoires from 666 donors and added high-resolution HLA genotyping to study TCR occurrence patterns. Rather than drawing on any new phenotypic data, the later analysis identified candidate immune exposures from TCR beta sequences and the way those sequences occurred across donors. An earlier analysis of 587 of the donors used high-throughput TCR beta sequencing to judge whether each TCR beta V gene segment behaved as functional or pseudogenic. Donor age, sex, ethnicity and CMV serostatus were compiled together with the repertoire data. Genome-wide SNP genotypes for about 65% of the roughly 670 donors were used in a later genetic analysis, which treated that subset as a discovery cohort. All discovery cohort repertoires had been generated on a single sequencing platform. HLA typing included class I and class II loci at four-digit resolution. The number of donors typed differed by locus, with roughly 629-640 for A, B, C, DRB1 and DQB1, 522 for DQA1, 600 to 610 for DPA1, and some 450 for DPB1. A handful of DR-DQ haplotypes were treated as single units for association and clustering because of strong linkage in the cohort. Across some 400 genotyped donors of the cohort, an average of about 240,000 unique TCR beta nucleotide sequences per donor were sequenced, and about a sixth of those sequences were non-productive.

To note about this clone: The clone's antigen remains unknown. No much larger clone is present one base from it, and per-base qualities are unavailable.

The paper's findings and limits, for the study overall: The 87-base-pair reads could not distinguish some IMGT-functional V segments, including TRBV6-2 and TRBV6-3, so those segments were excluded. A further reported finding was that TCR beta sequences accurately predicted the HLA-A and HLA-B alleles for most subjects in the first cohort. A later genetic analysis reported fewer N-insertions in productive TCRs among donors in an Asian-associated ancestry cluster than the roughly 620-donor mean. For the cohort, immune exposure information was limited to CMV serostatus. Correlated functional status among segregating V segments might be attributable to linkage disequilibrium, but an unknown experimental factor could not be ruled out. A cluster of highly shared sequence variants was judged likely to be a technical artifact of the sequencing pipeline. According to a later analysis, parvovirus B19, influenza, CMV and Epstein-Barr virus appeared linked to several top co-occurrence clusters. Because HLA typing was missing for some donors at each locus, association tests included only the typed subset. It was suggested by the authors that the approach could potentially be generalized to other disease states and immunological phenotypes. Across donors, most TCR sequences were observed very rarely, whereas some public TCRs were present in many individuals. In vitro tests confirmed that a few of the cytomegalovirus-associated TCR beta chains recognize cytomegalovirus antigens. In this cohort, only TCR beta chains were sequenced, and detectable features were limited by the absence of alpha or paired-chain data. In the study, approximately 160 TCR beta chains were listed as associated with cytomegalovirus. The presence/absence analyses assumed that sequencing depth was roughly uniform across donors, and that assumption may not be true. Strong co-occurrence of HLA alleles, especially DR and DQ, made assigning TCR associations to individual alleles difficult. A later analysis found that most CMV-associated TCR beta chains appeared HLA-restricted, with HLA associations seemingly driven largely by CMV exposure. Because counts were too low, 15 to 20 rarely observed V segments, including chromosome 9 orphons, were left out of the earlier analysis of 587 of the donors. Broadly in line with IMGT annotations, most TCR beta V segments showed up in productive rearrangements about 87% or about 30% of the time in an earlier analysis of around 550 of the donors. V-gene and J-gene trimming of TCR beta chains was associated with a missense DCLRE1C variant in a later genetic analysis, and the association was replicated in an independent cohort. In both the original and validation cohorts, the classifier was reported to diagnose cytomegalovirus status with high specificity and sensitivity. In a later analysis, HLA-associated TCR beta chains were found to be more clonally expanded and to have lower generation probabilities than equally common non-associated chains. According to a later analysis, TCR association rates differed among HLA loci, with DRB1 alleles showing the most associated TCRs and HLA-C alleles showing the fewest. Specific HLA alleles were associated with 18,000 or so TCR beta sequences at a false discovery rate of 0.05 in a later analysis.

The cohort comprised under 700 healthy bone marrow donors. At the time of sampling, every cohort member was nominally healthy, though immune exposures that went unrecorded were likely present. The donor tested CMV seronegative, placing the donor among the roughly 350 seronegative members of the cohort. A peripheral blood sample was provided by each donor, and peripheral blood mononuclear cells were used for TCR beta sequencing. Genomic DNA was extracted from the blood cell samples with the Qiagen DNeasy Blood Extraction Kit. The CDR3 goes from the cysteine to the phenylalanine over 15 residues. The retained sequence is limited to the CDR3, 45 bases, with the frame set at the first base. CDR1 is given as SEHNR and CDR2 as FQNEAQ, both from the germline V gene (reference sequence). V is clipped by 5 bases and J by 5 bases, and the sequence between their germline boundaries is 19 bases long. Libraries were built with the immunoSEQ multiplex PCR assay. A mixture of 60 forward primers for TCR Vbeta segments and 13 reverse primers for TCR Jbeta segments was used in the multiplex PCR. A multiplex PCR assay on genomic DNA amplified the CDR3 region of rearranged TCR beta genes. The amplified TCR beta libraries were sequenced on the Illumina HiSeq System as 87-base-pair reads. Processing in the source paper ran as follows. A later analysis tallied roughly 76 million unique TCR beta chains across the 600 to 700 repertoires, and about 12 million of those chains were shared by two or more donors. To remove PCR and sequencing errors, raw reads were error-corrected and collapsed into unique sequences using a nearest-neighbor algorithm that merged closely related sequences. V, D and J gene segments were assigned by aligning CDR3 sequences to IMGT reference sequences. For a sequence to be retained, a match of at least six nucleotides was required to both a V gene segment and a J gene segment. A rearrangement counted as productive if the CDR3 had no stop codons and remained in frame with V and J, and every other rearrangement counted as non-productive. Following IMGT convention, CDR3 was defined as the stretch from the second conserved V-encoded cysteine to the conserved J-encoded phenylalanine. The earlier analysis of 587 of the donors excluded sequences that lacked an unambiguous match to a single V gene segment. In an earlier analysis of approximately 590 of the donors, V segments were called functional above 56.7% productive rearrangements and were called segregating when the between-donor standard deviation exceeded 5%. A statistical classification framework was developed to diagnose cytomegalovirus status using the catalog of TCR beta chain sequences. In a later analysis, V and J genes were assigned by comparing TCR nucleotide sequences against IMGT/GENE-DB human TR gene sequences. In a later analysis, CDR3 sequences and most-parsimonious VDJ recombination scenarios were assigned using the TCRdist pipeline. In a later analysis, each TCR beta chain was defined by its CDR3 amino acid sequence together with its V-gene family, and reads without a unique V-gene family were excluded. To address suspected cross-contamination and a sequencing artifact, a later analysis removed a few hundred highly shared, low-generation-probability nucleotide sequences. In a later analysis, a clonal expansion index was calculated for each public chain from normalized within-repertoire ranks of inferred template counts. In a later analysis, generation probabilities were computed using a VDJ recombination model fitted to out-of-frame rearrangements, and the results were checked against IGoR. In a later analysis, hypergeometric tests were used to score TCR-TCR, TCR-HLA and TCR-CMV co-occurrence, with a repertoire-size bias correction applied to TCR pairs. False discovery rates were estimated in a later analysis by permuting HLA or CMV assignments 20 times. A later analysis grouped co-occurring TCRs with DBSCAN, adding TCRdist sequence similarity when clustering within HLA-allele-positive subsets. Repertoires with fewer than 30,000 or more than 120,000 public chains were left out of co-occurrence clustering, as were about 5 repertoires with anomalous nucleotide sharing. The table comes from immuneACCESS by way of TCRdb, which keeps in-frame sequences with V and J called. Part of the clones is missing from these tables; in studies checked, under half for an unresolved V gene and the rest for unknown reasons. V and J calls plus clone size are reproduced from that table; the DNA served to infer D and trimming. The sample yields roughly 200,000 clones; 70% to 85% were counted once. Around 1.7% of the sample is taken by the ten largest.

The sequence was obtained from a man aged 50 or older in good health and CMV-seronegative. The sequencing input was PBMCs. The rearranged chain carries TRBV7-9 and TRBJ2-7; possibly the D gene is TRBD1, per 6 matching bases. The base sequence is TGTGCCAGCAGCCCATCCCGGCAGGGGAACAACGAGCAGTACTTC. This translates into CASSPSRQGNNEQYF.